The present TCR beta chain was sequenced within a study of blood T cell repertoires in COVID-19. Looking at the study overall: Samples came from the United States, Italy and Spain, spanning acute and convalescent COVID-19. T cells, B-cell-depleted T cells, or PBMCs supplied cDNA or gDNA.

Looked up from germline, CDR1 is WNHNN and CDR2 is SYGVQD (reference sequence). The CDR3 totals 13 residues. V gave up 3 bases and J gave up 10 bases, with 13 bases separating them. TCRdb's copy holds only in-frame clones and misses some; the assay was immunoSEQ multiplex PCR. The data contain 50,000 to 60,000 clones, about 88% of them singletons. This TCR derives from a human donor with active COVID-19. The donor label of this sample is uncertain. The chain uses TRBV10-1 and TRBJ2-1, with D perhaps matching TRBD2 (7 bases). The sequenced sample consisted of peripheral blood. The CDR3 DNA follows: TGCGCCAGCAGTGATGGGAGGGGGGGGGAGCAGTTCTTC. The encoded protein is CASSDGRGGEQFF.